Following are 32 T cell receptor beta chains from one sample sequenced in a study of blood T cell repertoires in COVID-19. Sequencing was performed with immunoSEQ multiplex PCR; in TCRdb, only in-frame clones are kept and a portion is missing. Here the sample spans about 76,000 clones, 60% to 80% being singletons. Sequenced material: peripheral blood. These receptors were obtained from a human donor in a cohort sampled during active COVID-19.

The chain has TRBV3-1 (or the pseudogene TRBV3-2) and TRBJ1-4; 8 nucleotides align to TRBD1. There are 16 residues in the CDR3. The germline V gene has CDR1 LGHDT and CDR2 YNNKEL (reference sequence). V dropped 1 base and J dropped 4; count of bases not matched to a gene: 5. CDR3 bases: TGTGCCAGCAGCCAAGGGACAGGGTTGGGTAATGAAAAACTGTTTTTT. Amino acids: CASSQGTGLGNEKLFF.

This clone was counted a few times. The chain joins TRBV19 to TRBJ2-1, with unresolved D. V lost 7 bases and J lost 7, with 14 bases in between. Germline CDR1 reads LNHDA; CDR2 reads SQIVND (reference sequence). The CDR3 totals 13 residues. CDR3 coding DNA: TGTGCCAGTACCCAGGTTAGGTCTAATGAGCAGTTCTTC. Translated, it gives CASTQVRSNEQFF.

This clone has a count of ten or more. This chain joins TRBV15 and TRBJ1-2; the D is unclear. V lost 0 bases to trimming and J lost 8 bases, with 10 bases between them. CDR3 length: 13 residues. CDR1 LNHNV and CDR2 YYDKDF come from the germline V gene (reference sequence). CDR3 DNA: TGTGCCACCAGCAGAGACAGGATAAGCGGCTACACCTTC. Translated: CATSRDRISGYTF.

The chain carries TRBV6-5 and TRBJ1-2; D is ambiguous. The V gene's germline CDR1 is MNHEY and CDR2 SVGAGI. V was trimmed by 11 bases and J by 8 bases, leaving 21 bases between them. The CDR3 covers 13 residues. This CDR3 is CASRFVNEGGYTF. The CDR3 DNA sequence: TGTGCCTCTCGTTTTGTCAACGAGGGAGGCTACACCTTC.

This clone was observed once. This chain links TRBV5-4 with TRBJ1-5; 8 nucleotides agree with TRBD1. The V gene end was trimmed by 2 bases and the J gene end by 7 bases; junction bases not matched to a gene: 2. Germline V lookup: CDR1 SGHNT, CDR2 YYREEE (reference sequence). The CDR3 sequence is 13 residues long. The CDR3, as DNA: TGTGCCAGCAGCTTTCAGGGGGCACAGCCCCAGCATTTT. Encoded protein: CASSFQGAQPQHF.

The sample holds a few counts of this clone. CDR3 in amino acids: CASSVGSRTDTQYF. The CDR3 region has the DNA TGTGCCAGCAGCGTCGGGAGTAGAACAGATACGCAGTATTTT. This chain connects TRBV7-3 to TRBJ2-3; a weak D match, TRBD2 (6 bases). The ends were cut back, 5 bases at V and 3 bases at J, with 12 bases in the middle. Germline CDR1 and CDR2: SGHTA and FQGTGA. The CDR3 is 14 residues long. The full variable domain, completed using reference TRBV7-3 and TRBJ2-3, is GAGVSQTPSNKVTEKGKYVELRCDPISGHTALYWYRQSLGQGPEFLIYFQGTGAADDSGLPNDRFFAVRPEGSVSTLKIQRTERGDSAVYLCASSVGSRTDTQYFGPGTRLTVL.

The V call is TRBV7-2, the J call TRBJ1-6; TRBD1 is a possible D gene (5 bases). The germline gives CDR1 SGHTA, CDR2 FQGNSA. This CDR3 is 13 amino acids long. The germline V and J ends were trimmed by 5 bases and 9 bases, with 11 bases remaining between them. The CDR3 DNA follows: TGTGCCAGCAGCGGGGGGTGGCGTTCACCCCTCCACTTT. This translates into CASSGGWRSPLHF.

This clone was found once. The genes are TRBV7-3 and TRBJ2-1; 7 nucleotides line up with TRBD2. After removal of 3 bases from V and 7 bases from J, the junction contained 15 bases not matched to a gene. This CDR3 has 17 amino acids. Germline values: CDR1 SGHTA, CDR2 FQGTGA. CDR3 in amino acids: CASSLGKVAGVLNEQFF. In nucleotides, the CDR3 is TGTGCCAGCAGCTTGGGTAAGGTTGCGGGAGTATTGAATGAGCAGTTCTTC. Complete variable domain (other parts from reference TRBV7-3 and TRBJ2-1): GAGVSQTPSNKVTEKGKYVELRCDPISGHTALYWYRQSLGQGPEFLIYFQGTGAADDSGLPNDRFFAVRPEGSVSTLKIQRTERGDSAVYLCASSLGKVAGVLNEQFFGPGTRLTVL.

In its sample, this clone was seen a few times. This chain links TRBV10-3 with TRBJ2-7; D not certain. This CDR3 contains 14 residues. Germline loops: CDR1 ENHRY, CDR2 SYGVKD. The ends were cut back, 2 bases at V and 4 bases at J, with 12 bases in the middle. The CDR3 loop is CAISEGVGGYEQYV. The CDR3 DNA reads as TGTGCCATCAGTGAGGGAGTAGGTGGTTACGAGCAGTACGTC.

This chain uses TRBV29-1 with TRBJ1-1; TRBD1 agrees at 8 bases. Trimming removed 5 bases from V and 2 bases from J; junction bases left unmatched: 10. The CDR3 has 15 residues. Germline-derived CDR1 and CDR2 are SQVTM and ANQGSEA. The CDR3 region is CSVRQGAGRNTEAFF. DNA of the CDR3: TGCAGCGTTCGTCAGGGGGCCGGGAGAAACACTGAAGCTTTCTTT.

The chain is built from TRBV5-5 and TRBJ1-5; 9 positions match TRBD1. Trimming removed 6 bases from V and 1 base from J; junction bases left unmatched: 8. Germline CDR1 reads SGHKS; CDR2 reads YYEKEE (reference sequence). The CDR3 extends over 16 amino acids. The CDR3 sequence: CASNSGQGTSNQPQHF. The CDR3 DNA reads TGTGCCAGCAACTCGGGACAGGGTACAAGCAATCAGCCCCAGCATTTT.

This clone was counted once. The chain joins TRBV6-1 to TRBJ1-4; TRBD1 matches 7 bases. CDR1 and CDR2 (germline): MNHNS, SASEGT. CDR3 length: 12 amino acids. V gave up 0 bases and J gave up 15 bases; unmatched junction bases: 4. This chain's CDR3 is CASSEAAGGMFF. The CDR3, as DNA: TGTGCCAGCAGTGAAGCGGCAGGGGGAATGTTTTTT.

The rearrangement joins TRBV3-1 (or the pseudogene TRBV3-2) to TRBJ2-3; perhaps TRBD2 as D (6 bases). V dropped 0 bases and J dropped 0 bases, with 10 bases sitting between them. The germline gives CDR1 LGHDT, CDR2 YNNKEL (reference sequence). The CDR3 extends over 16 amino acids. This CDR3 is CASSQELAISTDTQYF. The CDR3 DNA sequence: TGTGCCAGCAGCCAAGAACTAGCCATTAGCACAGATACGCAGTATTTT.

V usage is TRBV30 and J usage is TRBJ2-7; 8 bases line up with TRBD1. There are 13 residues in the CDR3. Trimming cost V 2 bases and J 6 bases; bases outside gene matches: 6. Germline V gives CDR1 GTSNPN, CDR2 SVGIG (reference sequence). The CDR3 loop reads CAWSFGQGSEQYF. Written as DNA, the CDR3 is TGTGCCTGGAGTTTCGGACAGGGTTCCGAGCAGTACTTC.

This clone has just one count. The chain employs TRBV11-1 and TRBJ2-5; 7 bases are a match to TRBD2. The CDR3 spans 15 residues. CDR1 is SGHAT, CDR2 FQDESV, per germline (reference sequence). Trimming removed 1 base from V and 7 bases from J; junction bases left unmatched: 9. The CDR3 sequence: CASSLGELAIGTQYF. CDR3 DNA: TGTGCCAGCAGCTTAGGGGAACTAGCGATTGGGACCCAGTACTTC.

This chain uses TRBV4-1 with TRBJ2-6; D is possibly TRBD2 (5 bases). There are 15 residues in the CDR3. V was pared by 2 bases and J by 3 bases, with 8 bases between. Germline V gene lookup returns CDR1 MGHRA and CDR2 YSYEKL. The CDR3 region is CASSQTAGGANVLTF. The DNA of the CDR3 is TGCGCCAGCAGCCAAACGGCGGGTGGGGCCAACGTCCTGACTTTC.

The chain's CDR3 is CASSRKLAENPNTGELFF. In DNA, the CDR3 is TGCGCCAGCAGTCGGAAACTAGCGGAGAACCCCAACACCGGGGAGCTGTTTTTT. The chain employs TRBV4-1 and TRBJ2-2; 8 bases line up with TRBD2. Germline CDR1 reads MGHRA; CDR2 reads YSYEKL. CDR3 size: 18 residues. With 6 bases clipped from V and 2 bases from J, the junction kept 14 bases outside the gene matches.

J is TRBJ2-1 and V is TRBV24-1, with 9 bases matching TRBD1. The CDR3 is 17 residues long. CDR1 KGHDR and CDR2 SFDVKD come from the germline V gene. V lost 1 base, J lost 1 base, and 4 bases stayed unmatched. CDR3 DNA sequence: TGTGCCACCAGTGATTTTCCCGGGACAGGGTCCTACAATGAGCAGTTCTTC. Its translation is CATSDFPGTGSYNEQFF.

CDR3 coding DNA: TGTGCCAGTAGTAAAACTAGCGGGGGCCCGTCGGGCACAGATACGCAGTATTTT. This codes for CASSKTSGGPSGTDTQYF. J is TRBJ2-3 and V is TRBV19, with 11 bases fitting TRBD2. The length of the CDR3 is 18 residues. Germline V CDR1 and CDR2: LNHDA, SQIVND (reference sequence). V shed 4 bases and J 1 base; nucleotides not matched to a gene: 10. Together with reference TRBV19 and TRBJ2-3, the CDR3 gives the full variable domain: DGGITQSPKYLFRKEGQNVTLSCEQNLNHDAMYWYRQDPGQGLRLIYYSQIVNDFQKGDIAEGYSVSREKKESFPLTVTSAQKNPTAFYLCASSKTSGGPSGTDTQYFGPGTRLTVL.

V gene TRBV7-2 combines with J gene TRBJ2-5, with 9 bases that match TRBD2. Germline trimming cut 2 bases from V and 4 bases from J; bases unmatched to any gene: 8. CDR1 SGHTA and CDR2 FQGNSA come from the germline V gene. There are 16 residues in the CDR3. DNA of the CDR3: TGTGCCAGCAGCTTACTAGCGGGAAGAATGGGAGAGACCCAGTACTTC. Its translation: CASSLLAGRMGETQYF.

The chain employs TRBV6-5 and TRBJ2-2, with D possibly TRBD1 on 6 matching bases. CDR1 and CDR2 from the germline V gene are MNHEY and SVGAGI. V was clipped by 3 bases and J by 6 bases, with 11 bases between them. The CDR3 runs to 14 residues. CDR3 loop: CASSYRGGSGELFF. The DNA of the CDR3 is TGTGCCAGCAGTTATAGAGGGGGTTCCGGGGAGCTGTTTTTT.

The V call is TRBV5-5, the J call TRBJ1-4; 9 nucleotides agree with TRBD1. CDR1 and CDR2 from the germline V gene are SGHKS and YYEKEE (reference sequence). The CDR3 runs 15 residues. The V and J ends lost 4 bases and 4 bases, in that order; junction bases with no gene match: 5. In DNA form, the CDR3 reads TGTGCCAGCAGCCCGGAGGACAGGGGTAATGAAAAACTGTTTTTT. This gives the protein CASSPEDRGNEKLFF.

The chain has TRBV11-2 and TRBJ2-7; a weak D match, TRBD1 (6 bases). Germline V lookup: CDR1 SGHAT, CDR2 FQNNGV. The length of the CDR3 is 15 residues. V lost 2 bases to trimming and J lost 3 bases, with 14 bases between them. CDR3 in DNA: TGTGCCAGCAGCTTAATGGGGGCGCGGTACTACGAGCAGTACTTC. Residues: CASSLMGARYYEQYF.

CDR3 in amino acids: CASSLGQGGEQYF. The CDR3, as DNA: TGTGCCAGCAGCCTCGGACAGGGGGGGGAGCAGTACTTC. The chain carries TRBV6-5 and TRBJ2-7; 10 nucleotides match TRBD1. The germline V gene has CDR1 MNHEY and CDR2 SVGAGI. The CDR3 length is 13 residues. Unmatched junction bases numbered 6, after V lost 6 bases and J lost 7 bases.

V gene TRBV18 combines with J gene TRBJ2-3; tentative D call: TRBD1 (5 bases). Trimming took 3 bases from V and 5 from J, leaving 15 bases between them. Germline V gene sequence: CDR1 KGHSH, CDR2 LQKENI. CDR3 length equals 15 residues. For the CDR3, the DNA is TGTGCCAGCTCACCCCTACCTCAGGGCGGAGATACGCAGTATTTT. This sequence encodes CASSPLPQGGDTQYF.

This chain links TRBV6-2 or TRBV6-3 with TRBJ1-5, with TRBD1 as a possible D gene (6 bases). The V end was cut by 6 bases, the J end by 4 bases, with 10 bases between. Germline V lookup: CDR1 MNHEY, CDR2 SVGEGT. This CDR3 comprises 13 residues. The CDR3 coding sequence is TGTGCCAGCAGCAAACAGGGAAATCAGCCCCAGCATTTT. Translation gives CASSKQGNQPQHF.

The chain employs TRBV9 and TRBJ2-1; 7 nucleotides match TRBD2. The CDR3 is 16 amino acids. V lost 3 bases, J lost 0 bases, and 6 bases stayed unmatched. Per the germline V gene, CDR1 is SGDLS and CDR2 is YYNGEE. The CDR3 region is CASSGVRGSSYNEQFF. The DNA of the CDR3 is TGTGCCAGCAGCGGGGTGCGGGGGAGCTCCTACAATGAGCAGTTCTTC.

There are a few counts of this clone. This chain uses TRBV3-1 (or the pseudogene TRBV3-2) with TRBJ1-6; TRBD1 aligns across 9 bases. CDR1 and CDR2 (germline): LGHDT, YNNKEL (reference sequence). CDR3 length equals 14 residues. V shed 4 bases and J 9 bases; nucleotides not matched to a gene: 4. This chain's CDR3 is CASSPRDRASPLHF. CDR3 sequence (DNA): TGTGCCAGCAGCCCCCGGGACAGGGCTTCACCCCTCCACTTT.

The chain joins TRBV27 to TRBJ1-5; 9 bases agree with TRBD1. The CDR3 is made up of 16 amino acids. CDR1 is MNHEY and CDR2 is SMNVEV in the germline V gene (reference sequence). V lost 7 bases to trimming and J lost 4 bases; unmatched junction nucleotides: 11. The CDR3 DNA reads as TGTGCCAGCAAACCTAGGTGGACAGGGGATAATCAGCCCCAGCATTTT. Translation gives CASKPRWTGDNQPQHF.

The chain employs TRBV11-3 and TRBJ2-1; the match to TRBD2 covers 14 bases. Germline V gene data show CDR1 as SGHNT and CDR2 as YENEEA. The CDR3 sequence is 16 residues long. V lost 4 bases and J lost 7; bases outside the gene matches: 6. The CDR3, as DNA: TGTGCCAGCAGCTCCACTGGACTAGCGGGAGGAAATGAGCAGTTCTTC. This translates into CASSSTGLAGGNEQFF.

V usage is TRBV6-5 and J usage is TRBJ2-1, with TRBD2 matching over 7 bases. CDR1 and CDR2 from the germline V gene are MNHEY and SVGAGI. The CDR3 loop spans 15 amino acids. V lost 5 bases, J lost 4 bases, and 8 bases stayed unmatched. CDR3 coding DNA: TGTGCCAGCAGTCCATCGGGGACTACATACAATGAGCAGTTCTTC. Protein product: CASSPSGTTYNEQFF.

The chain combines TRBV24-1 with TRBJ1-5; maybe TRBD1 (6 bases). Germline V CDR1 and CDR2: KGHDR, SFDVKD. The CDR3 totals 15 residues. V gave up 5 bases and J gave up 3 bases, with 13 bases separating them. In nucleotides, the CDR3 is TGTGCCACCAGTGGCCAGGGGATAGCCAATCAGCCCCAGCATTTT. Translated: CATSGQGIANQPQHF.